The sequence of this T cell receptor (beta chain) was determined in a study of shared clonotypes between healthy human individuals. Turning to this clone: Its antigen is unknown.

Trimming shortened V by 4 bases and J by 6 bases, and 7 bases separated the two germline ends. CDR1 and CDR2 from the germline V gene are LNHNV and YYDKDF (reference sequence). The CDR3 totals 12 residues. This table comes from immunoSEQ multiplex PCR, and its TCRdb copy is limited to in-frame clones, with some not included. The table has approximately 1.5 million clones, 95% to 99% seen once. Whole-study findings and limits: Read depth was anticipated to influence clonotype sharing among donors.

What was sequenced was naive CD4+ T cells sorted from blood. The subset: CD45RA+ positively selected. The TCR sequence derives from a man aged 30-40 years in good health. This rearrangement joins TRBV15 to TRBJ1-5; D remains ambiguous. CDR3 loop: CATSTTGQPQHF. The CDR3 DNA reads TGTGCCACCAGCACCACGGGTCAGCCCCAGCATTTT.